Each of the 31 T cell receptor beta chains below was sequenced from the same sample in a study of blood T cell repertoires in COVID-19. Only in-frame clones appear in the TCRdb table, and some are missing; sequencing was by immunoSEQ multiplex PCR. The sample has 150,000 to 200,000 clones, 75% to 90% seen once. The specimen sequenced was peripheral blood. The receptors come from a human donor with active or convalescent COVID-19. The donor label of this sample is uncertain.

The gene calls are TRBV30 and TRBJ1-5; D might be TRBD1 (6 bases). V was cut by 0 bases and J by 6 bases, with 12 bases left in between. The V gene's germline CDR1 is GTSNPN and CDR2 SVGIG (reference sequence). The CDR3 consists of 14 residues. CDR3 nucleotides: TGTGCCTGGAGTGTTGTCAGGGGTGGTCAGCCCCAGCATTTT. Translating it yields CAWSVVRGGQPQHF.

This rearrangement joins TRBV5-1 to TRBJ1-6; weak D call: TRBD1 (5 bases). CDR1 and CDR2 from the germline V gene are SGHRS and YFSETQ. CDR3 length: 14 residues. Trimming left V 4 bases short and J 8 bases short, with 13 bases between. The CDR3 DNA is TGCGCCAGCAGCCTAAGGACACCCGATTCACCCCTCCACTTT. This translates into CASSLRTPDSPLHF.

This rearrangement joins TRBV3-1 (or the pseudogene TRBV3-2) to TRBJ2-7; 9 positions agree with TRBD1. With 2 bases clipped from V and 4 bases from J, the junction kept 12 bases outside the gene matches. The germline CDR1 and CDR2 sequences are LGHDT and YNNKEL (reference sequence). The CDR3 length is 17 residues. This chain's CDR3 is CASSQIVRTGDKYEQYF. As DNA, the CDR3 is TGTGCCAGCAGCCAAATCGTGCGGACAGGGGACAAGTACGAGCAGTACTTC.

The chain combines TRBV5-4 with TRBJ2-2, with TRBD2 identical over 12 bases. V gave up 0 bases and J gave up 4 bases; unmatched junction bases: 10. The CDR3 is 19 amino acids. CDR1 and CDR2 (germline): SGHNT, YYREEE (reference sequence). CDR3 in amino acids: CASSLVFLAGGPVTGELFF. CDR3 DNA sequence: TGTGCCAGCAGCTTGGTTTTCCTAGCGGGGGGGCCTGTCACCGGGGAGCTGTTTTTT.

The chain links TRBV4-2 to TRBJ1-2, with 9 positions matching TRBD1. After removal of 1 base from V and 8 bases from J, the junction contained 8 bases not matched to a gene. Per germline, CDR1 LGHNA and CDR2 YNFKEQ. This CDR3 is 15 amino acids long. CDR3 residues: CASSQGRDREGGYTF. CDR3 bases: TGTGCCAGCAGCCAAGGGCGGGACAGGGAGGGCGGCTACACCTTC.

The rearrangement joins TRBV11-2 to TRBJ2-5, with TRBD2 matching over 8 bases. The CDR3 loop spans 16 amino acids. The germline V gene encodes CDR1 SGHAT and CDR2 FQNNGV. The trim removed 5 bases at V and 6 bases at J, leaving 14 bases unmatched. The CDR3 protein is CASSHLTSAPLKTQYF. The CDR3 region has the DNA TGTGCCAGCAGCCATCTGACTAGCGCCCCTTTGAAGACCCAGTACTTC. The variable domain in full, with the rest retrieved from reference TRBV11-2 and TRBJ2-5, is EAGVAQSPRYKIIEKRQSVAFWCNPISGHATLYWYQQILGQGPKLLIQFQNNGVVDDSQLPKDRFSAERLKGVDSTLKIQPAKLEDSAVYLCASSHLTSAPLKTQYFGPGTRLLVL.

The chain recombines TRBV5-1 with TRBJ2-5; 9 bases match TRBD1. This CDR3 region has 15 residues. V shed 4 bases and J 3 bases; nucleotides not matched to a gene: 7. Germline V lookup: CDR1 SGHRS, CDR2 YFSETQ. The CDR3 DNA is TGCGCCAGCAGCCTGGGGAGGGACAGGGAAGAGACCCAGTACTTC. It translates to CASSLGRDREETQYF.

V usage is TRBV7-2 and J usage is TRBJ2-7; D is unclear. CDR3 length equals 14 residues. Germline CDR1 reads SGHTA; CDR2 reads FQGNSA. With 4 bases removed from V and 4 bases from J, the gap between germline ends came to 14 bases. The CDR3 is CASSSVAGQYEQYF. In nucleotides, the CDR3 is TGTGCCAGCAGCTCGGTGGCAGGTCAGTACGAGCAGTACTTC.

For the CDR3, the DNA is TGTGCCAGTACGGTTTGGAATGAGCAGTTCTTC. Amino acids: CASTVWNEQFF. This rearrangement joins TRBV19 to TRBJ2-1, with D unresolved. The V gene's germline CDR1 is LNHDA and CDR2 SQIVND (reference sequence). V dropped 7 bases and J dropped 7 bases, with 8 bases sitting between them. The CDR3 totals 11 residues.

This chain connects TRBV11-2 to TRBJ2-7; D perhaps matches TRBD1 (6 bases). Trimming left V 2 bases short and J 4 bases short, with 12 bases between. Germline CDR1 and CDR2: SGHAT and FQNNGV. This CDR3 contains 14 residues. CDR3 DNA: TGTGCCAGCAGCTTAATGACAGGTCGGTACGAGCAGTACTTC. Its protein product is CASSLMTGRYEQYF.

This clone was detected once. The V call is TRBV28, the J call TRBJ1-6; 9 nucleotides match TRBD1. The CDR3 is 16 residues long. Germline assignment: CDR1 MDHEN and CDR2 SYDVKM. The V gene end was trimmed by 7 bases and the J gene end by 6 bases; junction bases not matched to a gene: 10. CDR3 DNA sequence: TGTGCCAGCACCTTCAGGGGACAGGGCTCTAATTCACCCCTCCACTTT. It is translated as CASTFRGQGSNSPLHF.

This clone has a handful of counts. The chain couples TRBV7-2 to TRBJ1-2, with a tentative D call TRBD1 (5 bases). Per germline, CDR1 SGHTA and CDR2 FQGNSA. This CDR3 spans 13 amino acids. With 6 bases removed from V and 9 bases from J, the gap between germline ends came to 17 bases. Written as DNA, the CDR3 is TGTGCCAGCAGTTCTGGGGCTGCGCGAAGCTACACCTTC. Translation: CASSSGAARSYTF.

Here the CDR3 DNA reads TGTGCCAGCAGCAGTAACAGGGAGGGCACCGGGGAGCTGTTTTTT. It specifies CASSSNREGTGELFF. The V call is TRBV11-2, the J call TRBJ2-2, with D perhaps matching TRBD2 (7 bases). Trimming stripped 5 bases from V and 4 bases from J, with 14 bases between. The CDR3 is 15 amino acids. Germline V gene sequence: CDR1 SGHAT, CDR2 FQNNGV.

This chain uses TRBV5-1 with TRBJ2-2; D is perhaps TRBD2 (6 bases). Trimming removed 4 bases at V and 5 bases at J, with 15 bases between. The CDR3 is made up of 15 amino acids. Germline CDR1 SGHRS, CDR2 YFSETQ. DNA of the CDR3: TGCGCCAGCAGCCCCAACTCCGGGGGAACCGGGGAGCTGTTTTTT. This gives the protein CASSPNSGGTGELFF. Full variable domain (remainder filled in from reference TRBV5-1 and TRBJ2-2): KAGVTQTPRYLIKTRGQQVTLSCSPISGHRSVSWYQQTPGQGLQFLFEYFSETQRNKGNFPGRFSGRQFSNSRSEMNVSTLELGDSALYLCASSPNSGGTGELFFGEGSRLTVL.

Only a few counts were recorded for this clone. The chain employs TRBV28 and TRBJ1-2; D perhaps matches TRBD1 (5 bases). The CDR3 loop spans 14 amino acids. Trimming took 3 bases from V and 5 from J, leaving 13 bases between them. Germline CDR1 is MDHEN and CDR2 is SYDVKM. As DNA, the CDR3 is TGTGCCAGCAGTTTCGGTGTGGGGCCATATGGCTACACCTTC. Amino acid sequence: CASSFGVGPYGYTF.

The V and J genes are TRBV13 and TRBJ2-7, with D possibly matching TRBD2 (5 bases). This CDR3 is built from 13 residues. The ends were cut back, 2 bases at V and 5 bases at J, with 10 bases in the middle. CDR1 and CDR2 (germline): PRHDT, FYEKMQ (reference sequence). The CDR3 protein is CASSLLASDEQYF. The DNA for the CDR3 is TGTGCCAGCAGCTTACTAGCCAGCGACGAGCAGTACTTC.

The chain links TRBV11-3 to TRBJ2-3; 8 bases are shared with TRBD2. This CDR3 contains 16 residues. The germline gives CDR1 SGHNT, CDR2 YENEEA. With 5 bases clipped from V and 5 bases from J, the junction kept 12 bases outside the gene matches. CDR3 loop: CASSRREAGAGDTQYF. The CDR3 DNA sequence: TGTGCCAGCAGCCGACGAGAAGCGGGAGCGGGAGATACGCAGTATTTT.

This chain connects TRBV10-3 to TRBJ2-3; perhaps TRBD2 as D (6 bases). Germline CDR1 reads ENHRY; CDR2 reads SYGVKD. Between the trimmed V and J ends, which lost 9 bases and 9 bases, there was a span of 25 bases. CDR3 length: 15 amino acids. The CDR3 loop reads CAIRGISTVGGTQYF. CDR3 DNA sequence: TGTGCCATACGAGGCATATCCACCGTGGGGGGAACGCAGTATTTT.

V is TRBV2 and J is TRBJ1-5; D remains ambiguous. Germline V gene lookup returns CDR1 SNHLY and CDR2 FYNNEI. The V end lost 3 bases, the J end lost 9 bases, and 15 bases lay between the germline ends. CDR3 length: 14 residues. CDR3 in amino acids: CASSEGSGGPPQHF. Here the CDR3 DNA reads TGTGCCAGCAGTGAGGGGTCCGGAGGTCCGCCCCAGCATTTT.

This clone has more than one count but fewer than ten. The chain uses TRBV7-2 and TRBJ1-4; 7 bases match TRBD1. The V and J ends lost 3 bases and 1 base, in that order; junction bases with no gene match: 2. The CDR3 runs 15 residues. Germline lookup yields CDR1 SGHTA and CDR2 FQGNSA. The CDR3 region is CASSFYRGTNEKLFF. The DNA for the CDR3 is TGTGCCAGCAGCTTCTACAGGGGAACTAATGAAAAACTGTTTTTT.

The chain uses TRBV7-8 and TRBJ1-5; no definite D call. The CDR3 contains 14 residues. Germline V gene sequence: CDR1 SGHVS, CDR2 FQNEAQ. The V and J ends lost 1 base and 4 bases respectively, with 8 bases between them. The CDR3: CASSLDNRNQPQHF. In nucleotides, the CDR3 is TGTGCCAGCAGCTTAGATAACAGAAATCAGCCCCAGCATTTT.

This chain joins TRBV18 and TRBJ2-1; the D gene is possibly TRBD2 (6 bases). The CDR3 sequence is 13 residues long. Germline-derived CDR1 and CDR2 are KGHSH and LQKENI. The V gene lost 3 bases and the J gene lost 10 bases, with 13 bases spanning the gap. In DNA, the CDR3 is TGTGCCAGCTCACCTTCCGGGACTGGAGAGCAGTTCTTC. Translation gives CASSPSGTGEQFF.

The chain is built from TRBV5-1 and TRBJ2-5; D possibly corresponds to TRBD2 (5 bases). This CDR3 has 14 residues. Per germline, CDR1 SGHRS and CDR2 YFSETQ. V dropped 4 bases and J dropped 1 base, with 11 bases sitting between them. CDR3 nucleotide sequence: TGCGCCAGCAGCGCACCGGGAACCCAAGAGACCCAGTACTTC. This sequence encodes CASSAPGTQETQYF.

CDR3 protein: CASSLDWTGGSYEQYF. The CDR3 region has the DNA TGTGCCAGCAGCTTAGATTGGACAGGGGGGTCCTACGAGCAGTACTTC. The chain has TRBV11-2 and TRBJ2-7, with 10 positions matching TRBD1. Unmatched junction bases numbered 3, after V lost 0 bases and J lost 1 base. There are 16 residues in the CDR3. Germline-derived CDR1 and CDR2 are SGHAT and FQNNGV.

The V call is TRBV13, the J call TRBJ2-3; 7 bases fit TRBD2. V was pared by 3 bases and J by 6 bases, with 15 bases of the junction left unmatched. Germline CDR1 PRHDT, CDR2 FYEKMQ (reference sequence). The CDR3 contains 17 residues. CDR3 residues: CASSFPGTRLAADTQYF. DNA for the CDR3: TGTGCCAGCAGCTTCCCAGGAACTCGGCTAGCGGCGGATACGCAGTATTTT.

The chain recombines TRBV25-1 with TRBJ1-1; D is possibly TRBD1 (5 bases). Germline CDR1 is MGHDK and CDR2 is SYGVNS. Trimming removed 6 bases at V and 5 bases at J, with 16 bases between. CDR3 size: 14 residues. CDR3 amino acids: CASSVSARGTEAFF. The CDR3 bases are TGTGCCAGCAGCGTATCGGCCCGGGGGACTGAAGCTTTCTTT.

The rearrangement joins TRBV12-3 or TRBV12-4 to TRBJ2-7; TRBD1 matches at 9 bases. The V and J ends lost 8 bases and 4 bases, in that order; junction bases with no gene match: 6. The CDR3 is 13 residues long. The CDR3 DNA is TGTGCCAGCGGAGACAGGGGGGGATACGAGCAGTACTTC. It encodes CASGDRGGYEQYF.

The J gene is TRBJ2-7, the V gene TRBV7-2; 9 bases map to TRBD1. The CDR3 spans 15 residues. The germline CDR1 and CDR2 sequences are SGHTA and FQGNSA. After removal of 3 bases from V and 1 base from J, the junction contained 4 bases not matched to a gene. The CDR3 region is CASSLAGQGSYEQYF. The CDR3 DNA follows: TGTGCCAGCAGCTTGGCGGGACAGGGATCCTACGAGCAGTACTTC.

The chain has TRBV28 and TRBJ2-7, with 8 bases matching TRBD1. Germline values: CDR1 MDHEN, CDR2 SYDVKM. The CDR3 length is 12 residues. The V and J ends lost 4 bases and 5 bases, in that order; junction bases with no gene match: 1. In DNA, the CDR3 is TGTGCCAGCAGTTCGACAGGGGACGAGCAGTACTTC. This encodes CASSSTGDEQYF.

The rearrangement uses TRBV7-3 and TRBJ2-7; perhaps TRBD2 as D (5 bases). The germline V gene encodes CDR1 SGHTA and CDR2 FQGTGA. The CDR3 has 13 residues. Trimming pared 5 bases from V and 3 bases from J, leaving 11 bases between. The CDR3 is CASSLWELYEQYF. The CDR3 DNA is TGTGCCAGCAGCCTATGGGAGCTCTACGAGCAGTACTTC.

This sequence joins TRBV21-1 and TRBJ2-5; the table's D call of TRBD2 was not tested on the DNA. TRBV21-1 is reported as a pseudogene. This CDR3 spans 17 amino acids. The CDR3 DNA reads TGTGCCAGCAGCAAAGAGGGGAGCGGGGGGGCCGGAGAGACCCAGTACTTC. Translated: CASSKEGSGGAGETQYF.